The entry below describes one T cell receptor (beta chain). Its antigen is not identified. The CDR3 is made up of 11 amino acids. The V and J ends lost 0 bases and 10 bases respectively, with 7 bases between them. The germline CDR1 and CDR2 sequences are SGDLS and YYNGEE. Assay: immunoSEQ multiplex PCR; the TCRdb copy retains only in-frame clones and omits some. The data hold around 60,000 clones, with around 83% observed a single time. The sort gate was single viable CD3+CD4+CD8-CD45RO+ cells for memory CD4+ T cells. These data belong to a study of memory CD4+ T cells and cytomegalovirus serostatus. Study summary: Healthy Belgian adult donors included nine or ten CMV-positive and 20 to 30 CMV-negative people.

Study-level findings and limits: 67 of 164 known CMV-associated TCRbeta sequences appeared in CD4+ memory. CMV serostatus prediction reached median AUC 0.95, or 0.91 with US-trained model.

Material: memory CD4+ T cells from blood. The chain employs TRBV9 and TRBJ1-2; D not resolved. This TCR was sampled from an adult in good health and CMV-seronegative. The CDR3 nucleotides read TGTGCCAGCAGCGTAGGCTGGGACTACACCTTC. Translation: CASSVGWDYTF.